The sequence of this TCR beta chain was determined in a study of shared clonotypes between healthy human individuals. Sequencing used immunoSEQ multiplex PCR; TCRdb keeps in-frame clones, though not all of them. In the table there are approximately 2,300,000 clones, under 95% of which are singletons. What was sequenced was naive CD4+ T cells from PBMCs. The sample's subset: CD45RA+ positively selected. This clonotype was sampled from a man between 18 and 29 years old in good health. Some clones in this sample may be carry-over from other donors' samples.

CDR3 sequence reads: CASSFRSGEKLFF. The CDR3 nucleotides read TGTGCCAGCAGCTTCAGGTCTGGTGAAAAACTGTTTTTT. The V call is TRBV11-2, the J call TRBJ1-4; D is uncertain. Trimming left V 3 bases short and J 7 bases short, with 9 bases between. The CDR3 runs to 13 residues. Germline V gene sequence: CDR1 SGHAT, CDR2 FQNNGV.